The 16 T cell receptor beta chains given below trace back to one sample, sequenced in a study of blood T cell repertoires in COVID-19. TCRdb's copy holds only in-frame clones and misses some; the assay was immunoSEQ multiplex PCR. The sample contains over 350,000 clones, around 89% of which appear only once. The sample consisted of PBMCs or T cells enriched from blood (not recorded which). Receptor source: a woman in her 30s with acute COVID-19.

This sequence joins TRBV29-1 and TRBJ2-3, with D perhaps TRBD1 (7 bases). The CDR3 is 15 amino acids. The ends were cut back, 4 bases at V and 3 bases at J, with 17 bases in the middle. The germline gives CDR1 SQVTM, CDR2 ANQGSEA. CDR3 in amino acids: CSVARDRSYTDTQYF. The CDR3 nucleotides are TGCAGCGTTGCGCGGGACAGAAGTTATACAGATACGCAGTATTTT.

The V and J genes are TRBV12-3 or TRBV12-4 and TRBJ1-1, with 10 nucleotides matching TRBD1. V was pared by 8 bases and J by 4 bases, with 4 bases of the junction left unmatched. This CDR3 has 13 amino acids. CDR3 in amino acids: CASARTGGTEAFF. The CDR3 DNA reads as TGTGCCAGCGCCAGGACAGGGGGCACTGAAGCTTTCTTT.

The chain couples TRBV27 to TRBJ2-2; weak D call: TRBD1 (5 bases). Per germline, CDR1 MNHEY and CDR2 SMNVEV (reference sequence). V lost 5 bases, J lost 6 bases, and 10 bases lay in between. The CDR3 extends over 13 amino acids. For the CDR3, the DNA is TGTGCCAGCAGTAGCAGACAGCCCGGGGAGCTGTTTTTT. The encoded protein is CASSSRQPGELFF.

The rearrangement uses TRBV18 and TRBJ1-1, with D maybe TRBD1 (6 bases). Trimming pared 6 bases from V and 4 bases from J, leaving 15 bases between. Germline CDR1 KGHSH, CDR2 LQKENI. The CDR3 extends over 14 amino acids. The DNA of the CDR3 is TGTGCCAGCTCCGACGGACAGAGGGCCACTGAAGCTTTCTTT. Translated, it gives CASSDGQRATEAFF.

This sequence joins TRBV2 and TRBJ2-3, with D tentatively TRBD2 (6 bases). CDR3 size: 13 residues. The V end was cut by 6 bases, the J end by 5 bases, with 12 bases between. CDR1 SNHLY and CDR2 FYNNEI come from the germline V gene. The CDR3 is CASRASVRDTQYF. The CDR3 coding sequence is TGTGCCAGCAGGGCTAGCGTGAGAGATACGCAGTATTTT.

This chain joins TRBV10-3 and TRBJ2-3, with 9 bases identical to TRBD2. This CDR3 region has 13 residues. Germline V gives CDR1 ENHRY, CDR2 SYGVKD. Trimming cost V 10 bases and J 1 base; bases outside gene matches: 3. In nucleotides, the CDR3 is TGTGCCACCCGACTAGCGGGCACAGATACGCAGTATTTT. Its protein is CATRLAGTDTQYF.

The gene calls are TRBV19 and TRBJ1-4; D uncertain. Trimming removed 7 bases at V and 5 bases at J, with 17 bases between. CDR1 is LNHDA and CDR2 is SQIVND in the germline V gene (reference sequence). This CDR3 is built from 15 residues. CDR3 in amino acids: CASTPSSVMNEKLFF. In nucleotides, the CDR3 is TGTGCCAGTACCCCTTCCTCGGTCATGAATGAAAAACTGTTTTTT.

The gene calls are TRBV7-8 and TRBJ2-1, with 7 positions matching TRBD2. CDR1 is SGHVS, CDR2 FQNEAQ, per germline. The CDR3 is 14 residues long. V trimming: 3 bases; J trimming: 16 bases; junction bases outside the gene matches: 15. The CDR3 loop is CASSLGGNPGLLFF. The CDR3 bases are TGTGCCAGCAGCTTGGGGGGGAACCCGGGACTTTTATTCTTC. The full variable domain, in which reference TRBV7-8 and TRBJ2-1 provide the parts outside the CDR3, is GAGVSQSPRYKVAKRGQDVALRCDPISGHVSLFWYQQALGQGPEFLTYFQNEAQLDKSGLPSDRFFAERPEGSVSTLKIQRTQQEDSAVYLCASSLGGNPGLLFFGPGTRLTVL.

This rearrangement joins TRBV18 to TRBJ1-4; perhaps TRBD1 as D (5 bases). CDR3 length: 13 amino acids. V shed 0 bases and J shed 7 bases, with 6 bases lying between them. Germline V gene sequence: CDR1 KGHSH, CDR2 LQKENI. CDR3 sequence reads: CASSPPGREKLFF. CDR3 sequence (DNA): TGTGCCAGCTCACCACCGGGGCGTGAAAAACTGTTTTTT.

V and J are TRBV5-6 and TRBJ2-3; TRBD2 matches at 11 bases. This CDR3 spans 15 amino acids. J gave up 3 bases and V 7 bases, and 7 bases lay outside the gene matches. The germline V gene has CDR1 SGHDT and CDR2 YYEEEE. Here the CDR3 reads CASGQLAGATDTQYF. DNA of the CDR3: TGTGCCAGCGGACAACTAGCGGGGGCGACAGATACGCAGTATTTT.

V usage is TRBV5-1 and J usage is TRBJ2-1; a possible D gene is TRBD2 (6 bases). Trimming removed 2 bases at V and 4 bases at J, with 13 bases between. Germline CDR1 is SGHRS and CDR2 is YFSETQ. This CDR3 comprises 15 residues. DNA for the CDR3: TGCGCCAGCAGCTTTGGCGGGGTAGGGTACAATGAGCAGTTCTTC. Protein sequence: CASSFGGVGYNEQFF. The full variable domain, completed using reference TRBV5-1 and TRBJ2-1, is KAGVTQTPRYLIKTRGQQVTLSCSPISGHRSVSWYQQTPGQGLQFLFEYFSETQRNKGNFPGRFSGRQFSNSRSEMNVSTLELGDSALYLCASSFGGVGYNEQFFGPGTRLTVL.

The chain recombines TRBV7-8 with TRBJ1-2; tentative D call: TRBD1 (6 bases). Trimming took off 4 bases at V and 2 bases at J, with 11 bases between the two ends. The CDR3 contains 14 residues. Germline V gene lookup returns CDR1 SGHVS and CDR2 FQNEAQ. The CDR3 DNA reads as TGTGCCAGCAGCTGGGACACCCAGAACTATGGCTACACCTTC. Translation: CASSWDTQNYGYTF.

The V and J genes are TRBV7-2 and TRBJ2-1, with 12 bases fitting TRBD2. Germline V gene lookup returns CDR1 SGHTA and CDR2 FQGNSA. V dropped 2 bases and J dropped 9; count of bases not matched to a gene: 8. CDR3 length equals 16 residues. CDR3 sequence: CASSLRTSGTSGEQFF. CDR3 DNA: TGTGCCAGCAGCTTAAGGACTAGCGGGACCTCCGGTGAGCAGTTCTTC. Looking up the rest from reference TRBV7-2 and TRBJ2-1 gives the full variable domain: GAGVSQSPSNKVTEKGKDVELRCDPISGHTALYWYRQSLGQGLEFLIYFQGNSAPDKSGLPSDRFSAERTGGSVSTLTIQRTQQEDSAVYLCASSLRTSGTSGEQFFGPGTRLTVL.

The V and J genes are TRBV7-2 and TRBJ2-2; the match to TRBD1 covers 7 bases. Germline CDR1 reads SGHTA; CDR2 reads FQGNSA. This CDR3 has 15 residues. The V segment lost 6 bases and the J segment 2 bases; nucleotides outside the gene matches: 6. The CDR3 DNA reads as TGTGCCAGCAGGCCGGGACAGCCAAACACCGGGGAGCTGTTTTTT. This encodes CASRPGQPNTGELFF.

The chain has TRBV18 and TRBJ1-2; tentative D call: TRBD1 (5 bases). Germline V gene sequence: CDR1 KGHSH, CDR2 LQKENI. This CDR3 is 14 amino acids long. Trimming cost V 3 bases and J 4 bases, with 12 bases left between them. The CDR3 spells CASSPTGRAYGYTF. CDR3 DNA sequence: TGTGCCAGCTCACCTACGGGCAGGGCCTATGGCTACACCTTC.

This clone was seen only a few times. The chain has TRBV7-9 and TRBJ2-1, with D possibly matching TRBD2 (5 bases). Germline loops: CDR1 SEHNR, CDR2 FQNEAQ (reference sequence). The CDR3 totals 15 residues. The CDR3 coding sequence is TGTGCGCTACAGTTGGCGGGCGAGACGAACAATGAGCAGTTCTTC. Translating it yields CALQLAGETNNEQFF.